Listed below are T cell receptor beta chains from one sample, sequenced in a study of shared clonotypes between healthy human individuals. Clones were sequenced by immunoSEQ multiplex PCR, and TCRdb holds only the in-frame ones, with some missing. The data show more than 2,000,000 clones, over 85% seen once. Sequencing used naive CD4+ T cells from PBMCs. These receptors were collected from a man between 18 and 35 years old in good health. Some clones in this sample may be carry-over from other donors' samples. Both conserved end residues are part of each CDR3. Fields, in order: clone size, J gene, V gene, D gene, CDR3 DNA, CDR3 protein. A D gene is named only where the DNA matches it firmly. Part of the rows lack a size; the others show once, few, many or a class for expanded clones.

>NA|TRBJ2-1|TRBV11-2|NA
TGTGCCAGCGAAGAGAGGGCCGGGTACAATGAGCAGTTCTTC
CASEERAGYNEQFF
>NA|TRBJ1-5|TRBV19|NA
TGTGCCAGTAGTTTCTTTAATCAGCCCCAGCATTTT
CASSFFNQPQHF
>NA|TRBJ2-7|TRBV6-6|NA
TGTGCCACTGAGGGGGGCCCCTACGAGCAGTACTTC
CATEGGPYEQYF
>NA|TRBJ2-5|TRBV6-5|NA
TGTGCCAGCAGTTACTCGAGAGCGGGTCGACAAGAGACCCAGTACTTC
CASSYSRAGRQETQYF
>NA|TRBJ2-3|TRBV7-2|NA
TGTGCCAGCAGCTTACTAGGGATCACAGATACGCAGTATTTT
CASSLLGITDTQYF
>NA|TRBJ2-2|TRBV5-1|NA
TGCGCCAGCAGCTTCCCATCCAACACCGGGGAGCTGTTTTTT
CASSFPSNTGELFF
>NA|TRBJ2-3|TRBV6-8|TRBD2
TGTGCCAGCAGTTACCGTATGGCTAGCGGGGAGCACAGGGCAGATACGCAGTATTTT
CASSYRMASGEHRADTQYF
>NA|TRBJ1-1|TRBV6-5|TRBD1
TGTGCCAGCAGGTGGACAGGGGACATCGGTGGAGCTTTCTTT
CASRWTGDIGGAFF
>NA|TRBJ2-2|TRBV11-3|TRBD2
TGTGCCAGCAGCTTTTCCCTGGCTGGGCTAGCGGGCACCGGGGAGCTGTTTTTT
CASSFSLAGLAGTGELFF
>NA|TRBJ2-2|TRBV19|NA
TGTGCCAGCAGAACGAACACCGGGGAGCTGTTTTTT
CASRTNTGELFF
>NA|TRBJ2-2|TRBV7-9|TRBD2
TGTGCCAGCAGCCCGGCTCGGACTAGCCTTCCCGGGGAGCTGTTTTTT
CASSPARTSLPGELFF
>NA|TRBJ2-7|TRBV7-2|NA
TGTGCCAGCAGCCTAGACCACAGGGTTGCCTACGAGCAGTACTTC
CASSLDHRVAYEQYF
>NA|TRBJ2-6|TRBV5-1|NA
TGCGCCAGCAGCTTGGGCAGGGCCGGGGCCAACGTCCTGACTTTC
CASSLGRAGANVLTF
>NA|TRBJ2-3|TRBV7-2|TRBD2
TGTGCCAGCAGCATTAGGTCCGGGAGGGGCACAGATACGCAGTATTTT
CASSIRSGRGTDTQYF
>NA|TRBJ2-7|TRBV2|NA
TGTGCCAGCAACTTGATGAGCTCCTACGAGCAGTACTTC
CASNLMSSYEQYF
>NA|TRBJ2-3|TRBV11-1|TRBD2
TGTGCCAGCAGCTTAGGACTAGCGGGAGTGGATACGCAGTATTTT
CASSLGLAGVDTQYF
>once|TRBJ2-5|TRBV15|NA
TGTGCCACCAGCAGAGTTCAGGGAGGTTCAGAGACCCAGTACTTC
CATSRVQGGSETQYF
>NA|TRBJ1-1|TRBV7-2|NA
TGTGCCAGCAGCTTAGAGGTGTCGTTAATCCACACTGAAGCTTTCTTT
CASSLEVSLIHTEAFF
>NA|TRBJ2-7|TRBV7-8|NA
TGTGCCAGCAGCTTAGGCAGGGCTGTGACCTACGAGCAGTACTTC
CASSLGRAVTYEQYF
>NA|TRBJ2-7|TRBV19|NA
TGTGCCAGTAGTATCGAAAGGGGACCTACCTACGAGCAGTACTTC
CASSIERGPTYEQYF
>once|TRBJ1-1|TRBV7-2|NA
TGTGCCAGCAGCTTAATGCCGCCGAACACTGAAGCTTTCTTT
CASSLMPPNTEAFF
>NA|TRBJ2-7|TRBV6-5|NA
TGTGCCAGCAGCCTGGACAGTTACCGGGACGAGCAGTACTTC
CASSLDSYRDEQYF
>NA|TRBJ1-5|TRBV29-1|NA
TGCAGCGTTGGGGATGGGAATCAGCCCCAGCATTTT
CSVGDGNQPQHF
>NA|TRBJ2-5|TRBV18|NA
TGTGCCAGCTCGCCGGCAGGGGAGACCCAGTACTTC
CASSPAGETQYF
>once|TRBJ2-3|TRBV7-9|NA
TGTGCCAGCAGCGTTTCTCAGGGGACCCCAGCTAAGAACCCAGATACGCAGTATTTT
CASSVSQGTPAKNPDTQYF